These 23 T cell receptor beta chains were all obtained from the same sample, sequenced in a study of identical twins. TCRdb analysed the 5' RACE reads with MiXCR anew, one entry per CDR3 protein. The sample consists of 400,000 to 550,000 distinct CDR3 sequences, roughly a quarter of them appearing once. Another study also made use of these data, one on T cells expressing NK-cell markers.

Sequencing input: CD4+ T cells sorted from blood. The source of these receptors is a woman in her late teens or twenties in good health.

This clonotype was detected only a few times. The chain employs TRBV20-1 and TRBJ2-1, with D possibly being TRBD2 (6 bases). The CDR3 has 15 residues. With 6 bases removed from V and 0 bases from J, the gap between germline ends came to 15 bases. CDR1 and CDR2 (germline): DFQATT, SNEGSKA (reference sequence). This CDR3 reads CSAISSAHSYNEQFF. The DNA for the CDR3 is TGCAGTGCCATCTCTAGCGCCCACTCCTACAATGAGCAGTTCTTC.

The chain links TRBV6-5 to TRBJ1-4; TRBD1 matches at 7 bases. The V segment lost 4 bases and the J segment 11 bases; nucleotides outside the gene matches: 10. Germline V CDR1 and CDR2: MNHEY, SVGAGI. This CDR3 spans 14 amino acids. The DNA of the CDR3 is TGTGCCAGCAGTTCCACCGGGACAGTGGGTAAACTGTTTTTT. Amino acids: CASSSTGTVGKLFF.

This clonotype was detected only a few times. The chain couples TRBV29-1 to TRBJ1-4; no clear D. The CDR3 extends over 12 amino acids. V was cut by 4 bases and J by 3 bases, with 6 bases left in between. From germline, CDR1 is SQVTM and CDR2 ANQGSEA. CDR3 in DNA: TGCAGCGTTGGGAGGGCTAATGAAAAACTGTTTTTT. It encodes CSVGRANEKLFF.

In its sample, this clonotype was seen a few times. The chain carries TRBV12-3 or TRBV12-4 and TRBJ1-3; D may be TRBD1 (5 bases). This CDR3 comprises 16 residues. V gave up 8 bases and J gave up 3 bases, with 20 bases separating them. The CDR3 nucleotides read TGTGCCAGCCGGGACGGGCGGCCCTCTGTTGGAAACACCATATATTTT. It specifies CASRDGRPSVGNTIYF.

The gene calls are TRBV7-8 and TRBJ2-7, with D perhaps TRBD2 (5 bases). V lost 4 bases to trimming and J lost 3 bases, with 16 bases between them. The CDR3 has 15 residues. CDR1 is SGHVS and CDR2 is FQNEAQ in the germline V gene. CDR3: CASSSLPGNLYEQYF. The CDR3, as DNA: TGTGCCAGCAGCTCCCTACCCGGGAATCTCTACGAGCAGTACTTC.

The CDR3 loop reads CASSLGPGAYNEQFF. CDR3 nucleotides: TGTGCCAGCAGCTTAGGGCCAGGGGCCTACAATGAGCAGTTCTTC. The V call is TRBV7-2, the J call TRBJ2-1; maybe TRBD1 (6 bases). The CDR3 has 15 amino acids. Germline-derived CDR1 and CDR2 are SGHTA and FQGNSA. Trimming pared 1 base from V and 2 bases from J, leaving 9 bases between.

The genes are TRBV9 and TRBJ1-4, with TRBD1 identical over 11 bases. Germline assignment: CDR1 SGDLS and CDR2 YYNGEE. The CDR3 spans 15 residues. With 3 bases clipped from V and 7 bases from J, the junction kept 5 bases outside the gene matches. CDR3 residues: CASSASGTGGEKLFF. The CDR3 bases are TGTGCCAGCAGCGCGTCCGGGACAGGGGGTGAAAAACTGTTTTTT.

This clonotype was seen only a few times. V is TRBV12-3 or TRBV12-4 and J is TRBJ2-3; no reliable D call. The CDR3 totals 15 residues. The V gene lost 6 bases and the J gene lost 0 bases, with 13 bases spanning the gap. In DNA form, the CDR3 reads TGTGCCAGCAGCCCGCCCCCGGGTAGCACAGATACGCAGTATTTT. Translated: CASSPPPGSTDTQYF.

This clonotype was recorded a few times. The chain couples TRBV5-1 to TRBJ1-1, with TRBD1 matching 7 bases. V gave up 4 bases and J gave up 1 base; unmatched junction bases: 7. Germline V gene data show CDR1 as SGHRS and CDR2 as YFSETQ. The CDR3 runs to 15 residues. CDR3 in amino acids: CASSKPTGTNTEAFF. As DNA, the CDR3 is TGCGCCAGCAGCAAGCCGACAGGGACGAACACTGAAGCTTTCTTT.

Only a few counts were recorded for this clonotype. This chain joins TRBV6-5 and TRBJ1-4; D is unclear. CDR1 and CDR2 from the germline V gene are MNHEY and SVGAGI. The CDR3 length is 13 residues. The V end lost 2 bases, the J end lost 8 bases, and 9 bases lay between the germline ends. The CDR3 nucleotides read TGTGCCAGCAGTTACGTTGCGGGGGAAAAACTGTTTTTT. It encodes CASSYVAGEKLFF.

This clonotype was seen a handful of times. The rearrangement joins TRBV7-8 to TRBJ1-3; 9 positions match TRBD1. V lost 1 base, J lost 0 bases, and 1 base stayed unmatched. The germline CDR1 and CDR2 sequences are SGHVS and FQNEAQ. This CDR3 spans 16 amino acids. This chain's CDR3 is CASSLGTGDSGNTIYF. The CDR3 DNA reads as TGTGCCAGCAGCTTAGGGACAGGGGACTCTGGAAACACCATATATTTT.

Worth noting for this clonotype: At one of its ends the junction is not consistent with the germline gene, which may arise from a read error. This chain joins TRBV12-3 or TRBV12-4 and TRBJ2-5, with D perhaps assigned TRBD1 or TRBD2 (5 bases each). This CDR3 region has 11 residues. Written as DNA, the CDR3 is TGTGCCAGCAGTTCCCCCATGGGGACGCGATTC. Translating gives CASSSPMGTRF.

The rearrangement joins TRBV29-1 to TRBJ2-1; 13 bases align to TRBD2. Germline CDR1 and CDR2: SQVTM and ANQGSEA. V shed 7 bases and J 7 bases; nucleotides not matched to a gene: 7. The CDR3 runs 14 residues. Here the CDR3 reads CSARTSGRGNEQFF. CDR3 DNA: TGCAGCGCAAGGACTAGCGGGAGAGGGAATGAGCAGTTCTTC.

In nucleotides, the CDR3 is TGTGCCAGCAGCTTACATCCAGGCGTCACAGATACGCAGTATTTT. Translation: CASSLHPGVTDTQYF. The V gene is TRBV7-8, the J gene TRBJ2-3; D gene uncertain. This CDR3 has 15 residues. Per the germline V gene, CDR1 is SGHVS and CDR2 is FQNEAQ. Trimming stripped 2 bases from V and 2 bases from J, with 11 bases between. The whole variable domain, filled in from reference TRBV7-8 and TRBJ2-3, reads GAGVSQSPRYKVAKRGQDVALRCDPISGHVSLFWYQQALGQGPEFLTYFQNEAQLDKSGLPSDRFFAERPEGSVSTLKIQRTQQEDSAVYLCASSLHPGVTDTQYFGPGTRLTVL.

The CDR3 region is CASSLGIESTDTQYF. CDR3 sequence (DNA): TGTGCCAGCAGCTTGGGGATAGAGAGCACAGATACGCAGTATTTT. The V and J genes are TRBV5-4 and TRBJ2-3; the D is unclear. Per the germline V gene, CDR1 is SGHNT and CDR2 is YYREEE (reference sequence). V gave up 0 bases and J gave up 0 bases, with 8 bases separating them. The CDR3 loop spans 15 amino acids.

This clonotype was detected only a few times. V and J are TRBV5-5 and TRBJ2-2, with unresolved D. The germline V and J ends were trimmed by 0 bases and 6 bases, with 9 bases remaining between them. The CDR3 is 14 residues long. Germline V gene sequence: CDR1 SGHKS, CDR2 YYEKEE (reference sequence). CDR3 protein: CASSLVGLAGELFF. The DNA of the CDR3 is TGTGCCAGCAGCTTGGTAGGGTTGGCCGGGGAGCTGTTTTTT.

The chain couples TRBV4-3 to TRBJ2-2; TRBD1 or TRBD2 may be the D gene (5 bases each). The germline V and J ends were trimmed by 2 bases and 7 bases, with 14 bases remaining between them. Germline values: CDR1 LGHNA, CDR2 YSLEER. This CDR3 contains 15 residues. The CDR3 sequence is CASSQRDMGDGELFF. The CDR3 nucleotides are TGCGCCAGCAGCCAAAGGGATATGGGGGACGGGGAGCTGTTTTTT.

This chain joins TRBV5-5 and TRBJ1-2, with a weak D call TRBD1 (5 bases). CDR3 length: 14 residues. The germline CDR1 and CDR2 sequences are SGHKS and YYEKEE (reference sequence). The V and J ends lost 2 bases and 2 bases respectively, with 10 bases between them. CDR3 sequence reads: CASSLGPGNYGYTF. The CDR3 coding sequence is TGTGCCAGCAGCTTAGGGCCAGGGAACTATGGCTACACCTTC.

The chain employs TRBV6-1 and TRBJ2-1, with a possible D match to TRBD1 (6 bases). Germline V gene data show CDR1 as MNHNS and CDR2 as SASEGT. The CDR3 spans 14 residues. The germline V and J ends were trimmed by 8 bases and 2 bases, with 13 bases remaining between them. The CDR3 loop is CASGETGTYNEQFF. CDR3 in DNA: TGTGCCAGCGGGGAAACAGGGACCTACAATGAGCAGTTCTTC.

The CDR3 DNA reads TGTGCCAGCTCACCAGTATTGACAGGGAGTAGCGCCTACAATGAGCAGTTCTTC. This sequence encodes CASSPVLTGSSAYNEQFF. This sequence joins TRBV18 and TRBJ2-1, with 7 bases identical to TRBD1. The length of the CDR3 is 18 residues. The germline gives CDR1 KGHSH, CDR2 LQKENI. Trimming removed 2 bases from V and 2 bases from J; junction bases left unmatched: 12.

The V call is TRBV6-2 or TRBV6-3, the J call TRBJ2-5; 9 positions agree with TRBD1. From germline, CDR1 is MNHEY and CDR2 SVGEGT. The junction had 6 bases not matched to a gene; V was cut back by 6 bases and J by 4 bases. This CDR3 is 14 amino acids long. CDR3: CASSATGGAETQYF. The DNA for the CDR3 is TGTGCCAGCAGCGCAACAGGGGGCGCAGAGACCCAGTACTTC.

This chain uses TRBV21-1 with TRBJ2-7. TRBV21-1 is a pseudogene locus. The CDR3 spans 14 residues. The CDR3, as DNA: TGTGCCAGCAGCCTGGAACAGATTTCCTACGAGCAGTACTTC. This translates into CASSLEQISYEQYF.

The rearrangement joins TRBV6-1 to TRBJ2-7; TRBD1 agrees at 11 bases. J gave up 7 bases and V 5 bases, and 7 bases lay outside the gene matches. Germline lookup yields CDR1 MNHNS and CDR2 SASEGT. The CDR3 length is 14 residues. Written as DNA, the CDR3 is TGTGCCAGCAGTCCCGGGACAGGGGGTATGGAGCAGTACTTC. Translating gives CASSPGTGGMEQYF.